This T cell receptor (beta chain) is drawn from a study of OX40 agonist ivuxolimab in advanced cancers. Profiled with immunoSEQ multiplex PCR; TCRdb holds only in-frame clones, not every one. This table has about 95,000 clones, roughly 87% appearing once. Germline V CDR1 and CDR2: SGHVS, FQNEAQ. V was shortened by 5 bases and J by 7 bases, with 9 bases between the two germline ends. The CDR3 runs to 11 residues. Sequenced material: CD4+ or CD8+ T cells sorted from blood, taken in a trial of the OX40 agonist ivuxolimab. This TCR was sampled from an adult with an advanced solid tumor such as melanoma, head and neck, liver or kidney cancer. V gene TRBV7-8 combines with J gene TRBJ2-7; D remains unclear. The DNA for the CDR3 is TGTGCCAGCAGCCCGCCAGGAGAGCAGTACTTC. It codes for CASSPPGEQYF. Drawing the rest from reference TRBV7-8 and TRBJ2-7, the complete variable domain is GAGVSQSPRYKVAKRGQDVALRCDPISGHVSLFWYQQALGQGPEFLTYFQNEAQLDKSGLPSDRFFAERPEGSVSTLKIQRTQQEDSAVYLCASSPPGEQYFGPGTRLTVT.